This section outlines one T cell receptor (beta chain) sequence together with its context. Its antigen is unknown. The V segment lost 0 bases and the J segment 0 bases; nucleotides outside the gene matches: 6. The CDR3 has 19 amino acids. Germline-derived CDR1 and CDR2 are SSHAT and FNYEAQ (reference sequence). This table comes from immunoSEQ multiplex PCR, and its TCRdb copy is limited to in-frame clones, with some not included. The sample lists about 88,000 clones, about 91% occurring once. The sample is drawn from a study of T cell responses to AZD1222 COVID-19 vaccine. Study-wide results and caveats: Repertoires were obtained only post-peak T cell response. Regions 160-218 and 743-854 dominated among vaccine-associated CD4 TCRs spanning spike.

The chain has TRBV7-7 and TRBJ2-6, with 9 bases identical to TRBD1. This TCR was recovered from an adult in good health. The source was peripheral blood, collected on day 0 of AZD1222 vaccination. The CDR3 spells CASSLATGGSYSGANVLTF. The CDR3 DNA follows: TGTGCCAGCAGCTTAGCTACAGGGGGCTCTTACTCTGGGGCCAACGTCCTGACTTTC.